One and the same sample provided the 28 T cell receptor beta chains below, sequenced in a study of T cells after yellow fever vaccination. TCRdb called the 5' RACE reads again in MiXCR, with one record for every CDR3 protein. This sample yields just under 600,000 distinct CDR3 sequences, of which roughly 14% are seen a single time; about 14% belongs to the top ten. The sample consisted of PBMCs, taken on the day of the yellow fever booster vaccination. These receptors were taken from a man aged 25-40 years who received the YFV17D yellow fever vaccine.

The gene calls are TRBV6-5 and TRBJ2-2, with D tentatively TRBD2 (5 bases). The V gene's germline CDR1 is MNHEY and CDR2 SVGAGI. V gave up 2 bases and J gave up 8 bases, with 18 bases separating them. This CDR3 spans 16 amino acids. This CDR3 is CASSYPTGSRSGELFF. DNA of the CDR3: TGTGCCAGCAGTTACCCTACGGGATCAAGGTCGGGGGAGCTGTTTTTT.

This clonotype came up a few times. J is TRBJ2-1 and V is TRBV4-3; no clear D gene. The V end was cut by 4 bases, the J end by 9 bases, with 13 bases between. From germline, CDR1 is LGHNA and CDR2 YSLEER. This CDR3 spans 13 amino acids. The CDR3 reads CASSPISGFEQFF. CDR3 in DNA: TGCGCCAGCAGCCCCATTTCAGGTTTTGAGCAGTTCTTC.

This clonotype was counted ten times or more. The chain employs TRBV10-1 and TRBJ2-3; TRBD1 or TRBD2 may be the D gene (5 bases each). CDR1 is WNHNN, CDR2 SYGVQD, per germline (reference sequence). V lost 6 bases and J 3 bases, leaving 7 bases between the germline ends. This CDR3 has 12 amino acids. CDR3 region: CASSGTTDTQYF. The DNA for the CDR3 is TGCGCCAGCAGCGGGACGACAGATACGCAGTATTTT.

The genes are TRBV14 and TRBJ2-1, with TRBD2 identical over 8 bases. Germline V gives CDR1 SGHDN, CDR2 FVKESK. The ends lost 3 bases at V and 1 base at J; junction bases unmatched: 5. The CDR3 length is 16 residues. This CDR3 is CASSHALAESYNEQFF. The CDR3 coding sequence is TGTGCCAGCAGCCATGCACTAGCGGAGTCCTACAATGAGCAGTTCTTC.

Only a few counts were recorded for this clonotype. V is TRBV29-1 and J is TRBJ2-1, with TRBD2 matching over 10 bases. The trim removed 1 base at V and 6 bases at J, leaving 6 bases unmatched. The CDR3 is 15 amino acids. CDR1 and CDR2 (germline): SQVTM, ANQGSEA. The CDR3 bases are TGCAGCGTTGAAGTACTAGCGGGAATCTCCAATGAGCAGTTCTTC. This codes for CSVEVLAGISNEQFF.

This clonotype came up a few times. The gene calls are TRBV20-1 and TRBJ2-6, with 8 bases fitting TRBD2. The CDR3 loop spans 17 amino acids. V dropped 1 base and J dropped 4; count of bases not matched to a gene: 9. CDR1 and CDR2 (germline): DFQATT, SNEGSKA (reference sequence). The CDR3 nucleotides are TGCAGTGCTAGAGCGCCAGCGGGAGTCCCCGGGGCCAACGTCCTGACTTTC. This encodes CSARAPAGVPGANVLTF.

This clonotype was found a few times. The chain carries TRBV23-1 and TRBJ2-5; possible D gene TRBD2, 5 bases. TRBV23-1 is an ORF for which the function is uncertain. Trimming left V 4 bases short and J 2 bases short, with 17 bases between. The CDR3 consists of 16 residues. The CDR3 reads CASSPYRGCRQETQYF. The DNA of the CDR3 is TGCGCCAGCAGTCCCTACCGGGGATGCCGGCAAGAGACCCAGTACTTC.

This clonotype was seen more than once but under ten times. The chain is built from TRBV5-1 and TRBJ2-3; no reliable D call. Germline V gene sequence: CDR1 SGHRS, CDR2 YFSETQ. The CDR3 length is 13 residues. V was cut by 4 bases and J by 4 bases, with 10 bases left in between. The CDR3 DNA sequence: TGCGCCAGCAGCCGCTCTACCGCAGATACGCAGTATTTT. This translates into CASSRSTADTQYF.

For the CDR3, the DNA is TGTGCCAGTAGTATCCGGGGTGGCAATGAGCAGTTCTTC. Protein sequence: CASSIRGGNEQFF. V gene TRBV19 combines with J gene TRBJ2-1; D perhaps matches TRBD2 (5 bases). The CDR3 has 13 amino acids. V lost 3 bases, J lost 6 bases, and 9 bases lay in between. Germline V CDR1 and CDR2: LNHDA, SQIVND (reference sequence).

This clonotype showed up just a few times. The chain is built from TRBV19 and TRBJ2-7, with 8 nucleotides matching TRBD1. Germline V gene sequence: CDR1 LNHDA, CDR2 SQIVND (reference sequence). The junction had 5 bases not matched to a gene; V was cut back by 0 bases and J by 1 base. CDR3 length: 16 residues. For the CDR3, the DNA is TGTGCCAGTAGTATAGAACTGGGGACAGGTTCCTACGAGCAGTACTTC. Its protein is CASSIELGTGSYEQYF.

This clonotype was counted at least ten times. Here the CDR3 DNA reads TGTGCCAGCAGTCCCGGGACTAGTTTTGAGCAGTTCTTC. The encoded protein is CASSPGTSFEQFF. The chain carries TRBV12-3 or TRBV12-4 and TRBJ2-1; 8 bases are a match to TRBD2. CDR3 length: 13 amino acids. V was clipped by 5 bases and J by 9 bases; unmatched bases: 6.

This clonotype was seen a few times. This chain links TRBV2 with TRBJ2-2; D is unclear. The CDR3 is made up of 16 amino acids. Germline-derived CDR1 and CDR2 are SNHLY and FYNNEI. Trimming took 5 bases from V and 2 from J, leaving 15 bases between them. CDR3 amino acids: CASSRGPARNTGELFF. CDR3 DNA sequence: TGTGCCAGCAGTCGAGGACCGGCACGCAACACCGGGGAGCTGTTTTTT. Using reference TRBV2 and TRBJ2-2 for the parts outside the CDR3, the full variable domain is EPEVTQTPSHQVTQMGQEVILRCVPISNHLYFYWYRQILGQKVEFLVSFYNNEISEKSEIFDDQFSVERPDGSNFTLKIRSTKLEDSAMYFCASSRGPARNTGELFFGEGSRLTVL.

In this sample, this clonotype turned up many times. The V gene is TRBV5-6, the J gene TRBJ2-1; 10 bases agree with TRBD2. Germline V gives CDR1 SGHDT, CDR2 YYEEEE. This CDR3 has 14 amino acids. V trimming: 4 bases; J trimming: 8 bases; junction bases outside the gene matches: 6. The CDR3 protein is CASSGAGGQDEQFF. For the CDR3, the DNA is TGTGCCAGCAGCGGAGCGGGAGGGCAGGATGAGCAGTTCTTC.

This clonotype was counted many times. The gene calls are TRBV20-1 and TRBJ2-1, with unresolved D. Trimming left V 1 base short and J 1 base short, with 8 bases between. The CDR3 runs 14 residues. Germline V gives CDR1 DFQATT, CDR2 SNEGSKA (reference sequence). CDR3 residues: CSARGKFSYNEQFF. The CDR3 DNA is TGCAGTGCTAGAGGGAAATTTTCCTACAATGAGCAGTTCTTC.

This clonotype was recorded a few times. The chain couples TRBV18 to TRBJ2-5; D remains unclear. Germline CDR1 is KGHSH and CDR2 is LQKENI. The CDR3 length is 14 residues. V lost 2 bases to trimming and J lost 1 base, with 8 bases between them. CDR3 region: CASSPVTTQETQYF. The CDR3 region has the DNA TGTGCCAGCTCACCAGTCACCACCCAAGAGACCCAGTACTTC.

This clonotype was seen at least ten times. The chain is built from TRBV2 and TRBJ1-1; 8 bases match TRBD1. Germline CDR1 reads SNHLY; CDR2 reads FYNNEI. CDR3 size: 12 residues. DNA for the CDR3: TGTGCATCCGGACAGGGCGTAATGGTAGCTTTCTTT. Protein product: CASGQGVMVAFF.

This sequence joins TRBV29-1 and TRBJ2-3; TRBD1 aligns across 7 bases. CDR3 length equals 12 residues. Germline V gives CDR1 SQVTM, CDR2 ANQGSEA. J gave up 10 bases and V 1 base, and 5 bases lay outside the gene matches. Written as DNA, the CDR3 is TGCAGCGTTGAAGGCACAGGGGTTCCGCAGTATTTT. This codes for CSVEGTGVPQYF.

The chain carries TRBV6-5 and TRBJ2-3; TRBD1 is a possible D gene (5 bases). With 0 bases removed from V and 6 bases from J, the gap between germline ends came to 13 bases. Germline V CDR1 and CDR2: MNHEY, SVGAGI. The CDR3 extends over 15 amino acids. CDR3 sequence (DNA): TGTGCCAGCAGTTACTCGCTAGGGGTCGGGGATACGCAGTATTTT. As protein: CASSYSLGVGDTQYF.

This chain uses TRBV7-2 with TRBJ2-2; D unresolved. Germline-derived CDR1 and CDR2 are SGHTA and FQGNSA. This CDR3 is 15 amino acids long. Between the trimmed V and J ends, which lost 1 base and 9 bases, there was a span of 15 bases. DNA for the CDR3: TGTGCCAGCAGCTTAGACCAGCTTAGGGTTCGGGAGCTGTTTTTT. Its protein product is CASSLDQLRVRELFF.

This clonotype came up a few times. V and J are TRBV12-3 or TRBV12-4 and TRBJ2-5, with D unresolved. The length of the CDR3 is 12 residues. Trimming left V 7 bases short and J 5 bases short, with 11 bases between. CDR3 sequence reads: CASTSLGETQYF. The CDR3 region has the DNA TGTGCCAGCACCTCCCTGGGGGAGACCCAGTACTTC.

This clonotype was detected only a few times. CDR3 coding DNA: TGTGCCAGCAGCAAACCGCTGGGCGGGAGTCTTTATGTTGAGCAGTTCTTC. Translated: CASSKPLGGSLYVEQFF. The J gene is TRBJ2-1, the V gene TRBV7-2; 7 bases are shared with TRBD2. The CDR3 has 17 residues. V was pared by 5 bases and J by 9 bases, with 19 bases of the junction left unmatched. Germline-derived CDR1 and CDR2 are SGHTA and FQGNSA. The full variable domain, completed using reference TRBV7-2 and TRBJ2-1, is GAGVSQSPSNKVTEKGKDVELRCDPISGHTALYWYRQSLGQGLEFLIYFQGNSAPDKSGLPSDRFSAERTGGSVSTLTIQRTQQEDSAVYLCASSKPLGGSLYVEQFFGPGTRLTVL.

This chain links TRBV6-5 with TRBJ2-3; 9 nucleotides align to TRBD2. The CDR3 extends over 17 amino acids. Germline trimming cut 4 bases from V and 4 bases from J; bases unmatched to any gene: 12. From germline, CDR1 is MNHEY and CDR2 SVGAGI. The CDR3 DNA reads as TGTGCCAGCAGTTCCGAACCTAGCGGGATGGTATCAGATACGCAGTATTTT. Translating gives CASSSEPSGMVSDTQYF.

This clonotype appeared a few times. The V gene is TRBV6-5, the J gene TRBJ2-7; TRBD2 might be the D (5 bases). The CDR3 has 14 residues. V was shortened by 1 base and J by 0 bases, with 7 bases between the two germline ends. CDR1 is MNHEY and CDR2 is SVGAGI in the germline V gene. The CDR3 spells CASSYFGGSYEQYF. CDR3 sequence (DNA): TGTGCCAGCAGTTACTTCGGAGGCTCCTACGAGCAGTACTTC.

V gene TRBV25-1 combines with J gene TRBJ2-7; D remains ambiguous. V dropped 2 bases and J dropped 6 bases, with 8 bases sitting between them. The CDR3 has 12 residues. Germline CDR1 reads MGHDK; CDR2 reads SYGVNS. The chain's CDR3 is CASSENLAEQYF. The CDR3 DNA reads as TGTGCCAGCAGTGAAAACCTGGCCGAGCAGTACTTC.

The chain is built from TRBV7-2 and TRBJ1-1; a possible D gene is TRBD1 (6 bases). The germline V and J ends were trimmed by 5 bases and 3 bases, with 16 bases remaining between them. The V gene's germline CDR1 is SGHTA and CDR2 FQGNSA. This CDR3 contains 15 residues. The CDR3: CASSANRAWDTEAFF. The CDR3 DNA follows: TGTGCCAGCAGCGCCAACAGGGCCTGGGACACTGAAGCTTTCTTT. The whole variable domain, remainder taken from reference TRBV7-2 and TRBJ1-1, is GAGVSQSPSNKVTEKGKDVELRCDPISGHTALYWYRQSLGQGLEFLIYFQGNSAPDKSGLPSDRFSAERTGGSVSTLTIQRTQQEDSAVYLCASSANRAWDTEAFFGQGTRLTVV.

This chain uses TRBV6-2 or TRBV6-3 with TRBJ2-1; D is perhaps TRBD2 (5 bases). The V end was cut by 1 base, the J end by 2 bases, with 6 bases between. CDR3 length: 14 amino acids. Germline-derived CDR1 and CDR2 are MNHEY and SVGEGT. CDR3 sequence: CASSYLEAYNEQFF. DNA for the CDR3: TGTGCCAGCAGTTACTTGGAGGCCTACAATGAGCAGTTCTTC.

This clonotype was recorded a few times. The J gene is TRBJ2-1, the V gene TRBV12-3 or TRBV12-4, with TRBD2 identical over 10 bases. J lost 7 bases, V lost 4 bases, and 10 bases had no gene match. CDR3 length: 16 amino acids. CDR3 in amino acids: CASSSLLAGAGNEQFF. CDR3 bases: TGTGCCAGCAGTTCCCTTCTAGCGGGAGCGGGGAATGAGCAGTTCTTC.

This clonotype has a count of ten or more. The chain combines TRBV7-9 with TRBJ2-1, with no clear D. Germline lookup yields CDR1 SEHNR and CDR2 FQNEAQ (reference sequence). Trimming took 1 base from V and 5 from J, leaving 6 bases between them. The CDR3 extends over 13 amino acids. The CDR3, as DNA: TGTGCCAGCAGCTTAGTAAGGGACAATGAGCAGTTCTTC. It encodes CASSLVRDNEQFF.